This TCR beta chain came from a study of T-cell reconstitution after alpha-beta-depleted transplantation in children. For TCRbeta, the library was prepared with unique molecular identifiers. TCRdb fed the PCR reads into MiXCR, producing one record per CDR3 protein. The profile covers some 500,000 distinct CDR3 sequences, with approximately 16% appearing a single time and 3% to 3.5% taken by the ten largest. The germline V gene has CDR1 LGHNT and CDR2 FRNRAP. The CDR3 is 8 residues long. This chain connects TRBV12-5 to TRBJ2-3; 7 nucleotides line up with TRBD1. This clonotype was sampled from a human donor who donated a stem cell graft to a child with acute lymphoblastic leukemia. This sample comprised PBMCs from the stem cell graft donor, obtained from the stem cell graft. The CDR3 nucleotides are TGTACAGGGGCTACGCAGTATTTT. Translated, it gives CTGATQYF.